This T cell receptor (beta chain) came from a study of identical twins. Findings of the study overall: The models gave estimates that fell short of the out-of-frame TCR alpha sharing seen in monozygotic twins. Cord blood beta clonotypes present at high abundance carried fewer insertions; no such pattern appeared in memory repertoires. Out-of-frame alpha sequences that twins shared showed excess low generation probability.

The CDR3 has 17 amino acids. Trimming cost V 2 bases and J 0 bases, with 18 bases left between them. CDR1 and CDR2 (germline): SGHRS, YFSETQ. TCRdb reprocessed the 5' RACE reads via MiXCR and lists one record per CDR3 protein. This sample has about 250,000 distinct CDR3 sequences, with about 8.5% found just once. Concerning this clonotype itself: The antigen is unknown.

The same specimen was also included in a second study, on yellow fever vaccine responses in identical twins.

The V gene is TRBV5-1, the J gene TRBJ2-7; D remains ambiguous. Sequencing was done on a sample of CD8+ T cells sorted from blood. The receptor's source is a woman aged 18-29 years in good health. CDR3 sequence (DNA): TGCGCCAGCAGCTTCTCAGACACGTCCACCCTCTCCTACGAGCAGTACTTC. As protein: CASSFSDTSTLSYEQYF.